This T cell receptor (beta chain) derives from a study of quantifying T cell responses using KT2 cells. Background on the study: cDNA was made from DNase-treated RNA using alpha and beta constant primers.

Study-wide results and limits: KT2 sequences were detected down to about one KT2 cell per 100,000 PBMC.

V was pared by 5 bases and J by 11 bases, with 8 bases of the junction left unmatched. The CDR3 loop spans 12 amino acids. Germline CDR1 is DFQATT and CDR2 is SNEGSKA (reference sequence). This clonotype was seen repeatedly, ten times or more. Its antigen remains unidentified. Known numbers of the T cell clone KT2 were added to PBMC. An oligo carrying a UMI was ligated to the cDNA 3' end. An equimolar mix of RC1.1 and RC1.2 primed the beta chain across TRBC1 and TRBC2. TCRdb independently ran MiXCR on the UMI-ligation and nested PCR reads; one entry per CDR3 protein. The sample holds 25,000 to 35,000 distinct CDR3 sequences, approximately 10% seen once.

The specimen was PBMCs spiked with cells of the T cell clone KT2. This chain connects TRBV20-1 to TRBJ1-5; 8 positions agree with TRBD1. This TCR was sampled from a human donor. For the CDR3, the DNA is TGCAGTGCTGGGACAGGAATGGGGGCCCAGCATTTT. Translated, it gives CSAGTGMGAQHF.